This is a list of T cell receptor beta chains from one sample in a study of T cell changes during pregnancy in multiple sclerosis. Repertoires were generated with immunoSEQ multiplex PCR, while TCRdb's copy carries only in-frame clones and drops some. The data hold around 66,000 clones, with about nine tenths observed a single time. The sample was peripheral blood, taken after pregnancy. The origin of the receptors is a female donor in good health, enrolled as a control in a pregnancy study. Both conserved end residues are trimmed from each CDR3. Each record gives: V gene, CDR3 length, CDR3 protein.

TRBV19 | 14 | ASSRQGTSGSYEQY
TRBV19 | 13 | ASSPSGPINQPQH
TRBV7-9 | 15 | ASSLGQGIPSGNTIY
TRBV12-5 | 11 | ASGSTGEYGYT
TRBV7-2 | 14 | ASSLTPPTESYGYT
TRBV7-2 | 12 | ASSLATYTDTQY
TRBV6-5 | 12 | ASSYGGVSYEQY
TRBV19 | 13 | ASTLAHRGNQPQH
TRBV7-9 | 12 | ASSLRTGTYEQY
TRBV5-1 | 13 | ASRLRHFTTDTQY
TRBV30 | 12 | AWTRGTGSEKLF
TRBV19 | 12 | ATRDRWGDSPLH
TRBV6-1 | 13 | ASSDPGRGPTEAF
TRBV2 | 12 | ASSRQGGNTEAF
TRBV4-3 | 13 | ASSQGGGTNEKLF
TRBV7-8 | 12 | ASSLGTGLEPQH
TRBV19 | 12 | ASSFDRTNEKLF
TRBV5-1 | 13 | ASSGLTGGNTEAF
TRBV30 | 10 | AWSPRGYEQY
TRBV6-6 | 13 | ASSYSRSGGNEQF
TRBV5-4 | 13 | ASSLPGTGMYEQY
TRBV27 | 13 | ASGASANLFYGYT
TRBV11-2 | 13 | ASTIIPISYNEQF
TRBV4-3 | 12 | ASSQDPRVGGYT
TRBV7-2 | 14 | ASSHRTGLNTGELF
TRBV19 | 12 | ASRLLAGNNEQF
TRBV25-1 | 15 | ASSEVLAGTNTGELF
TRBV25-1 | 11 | ASSIPTQETQY
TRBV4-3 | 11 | ASSKQVNTEAF
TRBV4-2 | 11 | ASSHGEGGGYT
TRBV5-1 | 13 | ASSLDRVVNTEAF
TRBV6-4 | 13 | ASSDTGSRNYGYT
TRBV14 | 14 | ASSQEAGHSNEKLF
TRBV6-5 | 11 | ASSEGDSYAQY
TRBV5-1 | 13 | ASSSYRAIDTEAF
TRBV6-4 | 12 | ASSDGGGADTQY
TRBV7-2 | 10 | ASSLARNEQY
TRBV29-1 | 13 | SVDTGTGTYNEQF
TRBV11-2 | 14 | ASSLGRRGIPGELF
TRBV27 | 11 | ASSLGPRYTQY
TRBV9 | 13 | ASSEGGQGVYEQY
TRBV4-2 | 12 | ASSQGLGPGEAF
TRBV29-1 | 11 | SVESRGNTEAF
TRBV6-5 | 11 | ASSYSRSGELF
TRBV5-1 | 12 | ASSSPGAGETQY
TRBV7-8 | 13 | ASSLAGTVIYGYT
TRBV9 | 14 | ASSNYGGANNYGYT
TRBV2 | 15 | ASRDTGTAVANYGYT
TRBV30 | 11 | AWSSGTVYGYT
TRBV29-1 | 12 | SVEEAGAGSPLH
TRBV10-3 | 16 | AISGPTGGHGLNTEAF
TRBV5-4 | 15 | ASSLGQKNANTGELF
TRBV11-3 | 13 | ASARGGANTGELF
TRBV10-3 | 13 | AISPTGTGAEELF
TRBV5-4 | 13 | ASSLAETGGTTYT